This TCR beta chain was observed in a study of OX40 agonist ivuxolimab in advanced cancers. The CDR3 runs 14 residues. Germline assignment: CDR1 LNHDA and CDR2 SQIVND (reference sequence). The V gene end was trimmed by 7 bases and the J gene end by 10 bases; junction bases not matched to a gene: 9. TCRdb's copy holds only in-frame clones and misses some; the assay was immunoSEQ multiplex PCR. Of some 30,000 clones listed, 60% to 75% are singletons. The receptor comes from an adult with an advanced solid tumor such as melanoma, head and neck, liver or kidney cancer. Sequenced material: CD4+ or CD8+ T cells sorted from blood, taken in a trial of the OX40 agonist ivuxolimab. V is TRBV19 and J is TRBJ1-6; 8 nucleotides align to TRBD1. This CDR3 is CASTLQGAGSPLHF. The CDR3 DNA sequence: TGTGCCAGTACCTTGCAGGGGGCTGGGTCACCCCTCCACTTT.